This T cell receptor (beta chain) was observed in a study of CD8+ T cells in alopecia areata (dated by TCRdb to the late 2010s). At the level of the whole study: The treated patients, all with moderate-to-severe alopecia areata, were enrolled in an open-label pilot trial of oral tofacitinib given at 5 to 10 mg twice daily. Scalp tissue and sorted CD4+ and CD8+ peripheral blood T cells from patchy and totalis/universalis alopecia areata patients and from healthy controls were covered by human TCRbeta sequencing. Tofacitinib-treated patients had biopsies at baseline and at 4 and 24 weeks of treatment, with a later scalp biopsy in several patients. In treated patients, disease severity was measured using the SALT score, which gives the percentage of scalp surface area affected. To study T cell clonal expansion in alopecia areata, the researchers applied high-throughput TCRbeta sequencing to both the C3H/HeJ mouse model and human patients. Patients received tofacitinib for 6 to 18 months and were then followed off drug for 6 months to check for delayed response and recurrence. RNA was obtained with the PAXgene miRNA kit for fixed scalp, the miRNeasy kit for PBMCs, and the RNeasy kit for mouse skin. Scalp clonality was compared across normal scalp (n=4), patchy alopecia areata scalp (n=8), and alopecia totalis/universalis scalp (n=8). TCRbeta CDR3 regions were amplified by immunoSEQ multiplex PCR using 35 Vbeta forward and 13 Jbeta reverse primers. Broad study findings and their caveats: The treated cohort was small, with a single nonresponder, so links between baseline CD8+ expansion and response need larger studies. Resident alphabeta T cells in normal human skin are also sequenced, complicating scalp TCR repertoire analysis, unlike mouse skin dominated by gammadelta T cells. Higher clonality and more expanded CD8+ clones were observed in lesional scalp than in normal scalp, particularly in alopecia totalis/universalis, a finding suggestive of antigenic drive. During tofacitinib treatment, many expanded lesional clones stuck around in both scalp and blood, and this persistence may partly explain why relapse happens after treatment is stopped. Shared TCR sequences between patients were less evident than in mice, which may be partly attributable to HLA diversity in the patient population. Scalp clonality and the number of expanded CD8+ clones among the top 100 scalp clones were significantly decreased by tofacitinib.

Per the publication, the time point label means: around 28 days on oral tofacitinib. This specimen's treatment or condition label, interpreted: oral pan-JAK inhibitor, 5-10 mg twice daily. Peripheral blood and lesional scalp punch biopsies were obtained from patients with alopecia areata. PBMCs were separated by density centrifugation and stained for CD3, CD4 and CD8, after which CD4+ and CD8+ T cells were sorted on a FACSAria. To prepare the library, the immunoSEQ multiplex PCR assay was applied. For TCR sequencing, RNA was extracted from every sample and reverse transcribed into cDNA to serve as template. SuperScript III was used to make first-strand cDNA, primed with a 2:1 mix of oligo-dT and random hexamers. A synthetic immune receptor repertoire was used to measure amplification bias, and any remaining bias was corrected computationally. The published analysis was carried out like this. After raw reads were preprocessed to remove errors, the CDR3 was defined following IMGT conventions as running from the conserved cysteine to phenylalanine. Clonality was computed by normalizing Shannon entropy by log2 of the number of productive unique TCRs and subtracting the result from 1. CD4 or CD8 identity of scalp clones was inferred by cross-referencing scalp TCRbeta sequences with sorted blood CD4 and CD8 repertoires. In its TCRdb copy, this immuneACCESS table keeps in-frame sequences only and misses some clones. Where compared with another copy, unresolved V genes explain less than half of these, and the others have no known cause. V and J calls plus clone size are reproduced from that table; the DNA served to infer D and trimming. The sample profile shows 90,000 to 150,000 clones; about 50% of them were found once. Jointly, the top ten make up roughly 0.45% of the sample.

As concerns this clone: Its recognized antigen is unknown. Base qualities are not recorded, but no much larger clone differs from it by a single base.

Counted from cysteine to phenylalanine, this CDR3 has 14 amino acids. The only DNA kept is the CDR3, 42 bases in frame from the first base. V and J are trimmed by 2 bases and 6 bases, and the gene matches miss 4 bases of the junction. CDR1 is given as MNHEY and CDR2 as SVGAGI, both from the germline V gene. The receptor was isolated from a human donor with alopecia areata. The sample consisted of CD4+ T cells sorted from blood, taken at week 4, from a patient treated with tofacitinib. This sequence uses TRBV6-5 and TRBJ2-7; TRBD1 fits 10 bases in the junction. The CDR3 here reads CASSYNRDRGEQYF. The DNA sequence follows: TGTGCCAGCAGTTACAATCGGGACAGGGGCGAGCAGTACTTC.